This section outlines one T cell receptor beta chain sequence together with its context. Trimming removed 6 bases at V and 1 base at J, with 7 bases between. Germline loops: CDR1 MGHDK, CDR2 SYGVNS. The CDR3 has 13 amino acids. The data derive from a study of T cell changes during pregnancy in multiple sclerosis. Generated by immunoSEQ multiplex PCR, the TCRdb table keeps only in-frame clones and is missing some. There are 60,000 to 65,000 clones in the sample; 92% occur only once, and 2.3% lies in the top ten. This TCR derives from a female donor with multiple sclerosis, enrolled in a pregnancy study. The V and J genes are TRBV25-1 and TRBJ1-3; no firm D call. This sample comprised peripheral blood, obtained in the first trimester of pregnancy. In DNA form, the CDR3 reads TGTGCCAGCAGCCGCACATCTGGAAACACCATATATTTT. The encoded protein is CASSRTSGNTIYF.